These 22 T cell receptor beta chains came from one sample sequenced in a study of blood T cell repertoires in COVID-19. The assay was immunoSEQ multiplex PCR, and TCRdb's table has in-frame clones only and misses some. The table records 150,000 or so clones, roughly 80% of them present only once. The sample taken for sequencing was peripheral blood. The receptors shown here come from an elderly man with acute or convalescent COVID-19.

V usage is TRBV4-2 and J usage is TRBJ1-5; D is uncertain. V lost 0 bases to trimming and J lost 4 bases, with 10 bases between them. CDR1 is LGHNA, CDR2 YNFKEQ, per germline. The CDR3 loop spans 15 amino acids. CDR3 nucleotide sequence: TGTGCCAGCAGCCAAGATCGAGGAGAGAATCAGCCCCAGCATTTT. This translates into CASSQDRGENQPQHF.

In this sample, this clone turned up a few times. The rearrangement joins TRBV19 to TRBJ1-6, with D hard to call. Trimming pared 5 bases from V and 7 bases from J, leaving 6 bases between. The V gene's germline CDR1 is LNHDA and CDR2 SQIVND (reference sequence). The CDR3 length is 12 residues. For the CDR3, the DNA is TGTGCCAGTAGTCTCTCGAATTCACCCCTCCACTTT. It is translated as CASSLSNSPLHF.

In its sample, this clone was seen once. The gene calls are TRBV5-1 and TRBJ1-2, with 7 bases fitting TRBD1. From germline, CDR1 is SGHRS and CDR2 YFSETQ. V trimming: 3 bases; J trimming: 4 bases; junction bases outside the gene matches: 3. CDR3 size: 13 residues. CDR3 nucleotides: TGCGCCAGCAGCTCGGGACAGACCTATGGCTACACCTTC. Translated, it gives CASSSGQTYGYTF.

This clone showed up just once. V usage is TRBV2 and J usage is TRBJ2-5, with D unresolved. Germline V gene lookup returns CDR1 SNHLY and CDR2 FYNNEI. This CDR3 contains 15 residues. V shed 6 bases and J shed 1 base, with 15 bases lying between them. The CDR3: CASSGQAGTQETQYF. CDR3 DNA: TGTGCCAGCAGCGGCCAGGCAGGAACCCAAGAGACCCAGTACTTC.

This clone was seen a single time. This sequence joins TRBV11-3 and TRBJ2-7; a possible D gene is TRBD1 (6 bases). The germline V gene has CDR1 SGHNT and CDR2 YENEEA. The CDR3 consists of 14 residues. Trimming cost V 4 bases and J 2 bases, with 12 bases left between them. The CDR3 here is CASSWTARAYEQYF. The CDR3 nucleotides read TGTGCCAGCAGCTGGACAGCCCGGGCCTACGAGCAGTACTTC.

The CDR3 loop is CASYEGNTEAFF. The CDR3 region has the DNA TGTGCCAGCTATGAGGGGAACACTGAAGCTTTCTTT. The chain combines TRBV18 with TRBJ1-1, with D hard to call. The CDR3 has 12 residues. The ends were cut back, 7 bases at V and 1 base at J, with 7 bases in the middle. The germline V gene encodes CDR1 KGHSH and CDR2 LQKENI.

This CDR3 is CASSLSPGNTEAFF. CDR3 DNA: TGTGCCAGCAGCTTAAGTCCAGGGAACACTGAAGCTTTCTTT. The chain has TRBV11-1 and TRBJ1-1; D is uncertain. The V end lost 2 bases, the J end lost 1 base, and 8 bases lay between the germline ends. Germline V lookup: CDR1 SGHAT, CDR2 FQDESV (reference sequence). The CDR3 contains 14 residues.

This rearrangement joins TRBV29-1 to TRBJ1-1, with D unclear. CDR1 is SQVTM, CDR2 ANQGSEA, per germline. Trimming took 5 bases from V and 9 from J, leaving 16 bases between them. The CDR3 loop spans 12 amino acids. The CDR3 DNA reads TGCAGCGTTCCCCCCTTGGGCGGGAAAGCTTTCTTT. Its translation: CSVPPLGGKAFF.

The V and J genes are TRBV21-1 and TRBJ2-7; the listed D gene, TRBD1, was not tested against the DNA. TRBV21-1 is designated a pseudogene. The CDR3 consists of 14 residues. The CDR3 bases are TGTGCCAGCAGCAAAGTACAGGGCTTGGGCGAGCAGTACTTC. Protein sequence: CASSKVQGLGEQYF.

This clone was detected only once. The chain carries TRBV6-5 and TRBJ2-7, with TRBD1 matching 10 bases. Germline trimming cut 7 bases from V and 3 bases from J; bases unmatched to any gene: 6. There are 14 residues in the CDR3. From germline, CDR1 is MNHEY and CDR2 SVGAGI. The CDR3 DNA sequence: TGTGCCAGCATTGGGACAGGGGTACACTACGAGCAGTACTTC. As protein: CASIGTGVHYEQYF.

Remarks on this clone: Other DNA sequences from this sample encode an identical CDR3 as well. V and J are TRBV5-1 and TRBJ1-1; D gene ambiguous. V was cut by 0 bases and J by 2 bases, with 8 bases left in between. Germline loops: CDR1 SGHRS, CDR2 YFSETQ. This CDR3 is built from 14 residues. CDR3 sequence (DNA): TGCGCCAGCAGCTTGGGAAGAGAAAACACTGAAGCTTTCTTT. Translated, it gives CASSLGRENTEAFF.

As regards this clone: Other DNA variants within this sample encode the same CDR3. The chain uses TRBV3-1 (or the pseudogene TRBV3-2) and TRBJ1-6; the match to TRBD1 covers 8 bases. The CDR3 runs 14 residues. The V and J ends lost 1 base and 7 bases, in that order; junction bases with no gene match: 0. Germline lookup yields CDR1 LGHDT and CDR2 YNNKEL (reference sequence). CDR3 sequence (DNA): TGTGCCAGCAGCCAAGGGACAGGGAATTCACCCCTCCACTTT. Its protein product is CASSQGTGNSPLHF.

The J gene is TRBJ1-1, the V gene TRBV6-4, with D unresolved. V lost 6 bases and J lost 7, with 15 bases in between. The CDR3 covers 13 residues. Germline CDR1 and CDR2: MRHNA and SNTAGT. CDR3 DNA sequence: TGTGCCAGCAGGGCCTCCCCAGGCAGTGAAGCTTTCTTT. As protein: CASRASPGSEAFF.

The gene calls are TRBV5-4 and TRBJ2-1; 8 bases map to TRBD2. After removal of 0 bases from V and 10 bases from J, the junction contained 6 bases not matched to a gene. The CDR3 is 14 residues long. CDR1 is SGHNT and CDR2 is YYREEE in the germline V gene (reference sequence). CDR3: CASSLVGGAFEQFF. The DNA for the CDR3 is TGTGCCAGCAGCTTGGTCGGGGGGGCCTTCGAGCAGTTCTTC.

CDR3 amino acids: CASSPGTSGGAKATQYF. The CDR3, as DNA: TGTGCCAGCAGCCCGGGGACTAGCGGGGGGGCCAAAGCTACGCAGTATTTT. The J gene is TRBJ2-3, the V gene TRBV7-2, with 16 nucleotides matching TRBD2. The trim removed 5 bases at V and 8 bases at J, leaving 10 bases unmatched. The CDR3 runs 17 residues. Germline loops: CDR1 SGHTA, CDR2 FQGNSA.

The CDR3 loop reads CASSPMGGSTDTQYF. CDR3 DNA sequence: TGTGCCAGCAGCCCAATGGGGGGGAGCACAGATACGCAGTATTTT. The rearrangement joins TRBV11-2 to TRBJ2-3, with TRBD2 matching over 7 bases. The V segment lost 5 bases and the J segment 0 bases; nucleotides outside the gene matches: 5. The germline V gene has CDR1 SGHAT and CDR2 FQNNGV. The CDR3 is 15 residues long.

The V and J genes are TRBV5-4 and TRBJ1-1; D gene ambiguous. Per the germline V gene, CDR1 is SGHNT and CDR2 is YYREEE (reference sequence). Deletions cut 4 bases from V and 6 bases from J, with 7 bases between. This CDR3 is built from 11 residues. The CDR3 protein is CASSAQAEAFF. CDR3 bases: TGTGCCAGCAGCGCCCAGGCTGAAGCTTTCTTT.

The CDR3 nucleotides are TGTGCCAGCAGCTTACAGGAAAATCAGCCCCAGCATTTT. Residues: CASSLQENQPQHF. The rearrangement joins TRBV11-1 to TRBJ1-5, with D uncertain. With 2 bases removed from V and 4 bases from J, the gap between germline ends came to 6 bases. From germline, CDR1 is SGHAT and CDR2 FQDESV (reference sequence). This CDR3 has 13 amino acids.

Only one count was recorded for this clone. This chain uses TRBV5-8 with TRBJ2-1, with TRBD2 matching 7 bases. This CDR3 spans 15 amino acids. The germline gives CDR1 SGHTS, CDR2 YDEGEE. Trimming removed 4 bases from V and 3 bases from J; junction bases left unmatched: 7. The CDR3 is CASSTGLEFYNEQFF. In DNA, the CDR3 is TGTGCCAGCAGCACAGGACTAGAATTCTACAATGAGCAGTTCTTC.

The chain couples TRBV10-3 to TRBJ2-2, with 8 bases aligning to TRBD1. Per germline, CDR1 ENHRY and CDR2 SYGVKD. V gave up 3 bases and J gave up 4 bases; unmatched junction bases: 7. The CDR3 sequence is 16 residues long. Here the CDR3 DNA reads TGTGCCATCAGTGAACCCGGGACAGGAGCCACCGGGGAGCTGTTTTTT. Its translation is CAISEPGTGATGELFF.

The chain combines TRBV21-1 with TRBJ2-5; no DNA check was done on the table's D call, TRBD2. TRBV21-1 is shown as a pseudogene. This CDR3 comprises 20 residues. DNA for the CDR3: TGTGCCAGCAGCAAAGCCCCCGGGAGCGGTTGGAAGAAAACCCAAGAGACCCAGTACTTC. Protein product: CASSKAPGSGWKKTQETQYF.

The V and J genes are TRBV19 and TRBJ1-2; maybe TRBD1 (5 bases). Between the trimmed V and J ends, which lost 10 bases and 1 base, there was a span of 16 bases. Germline CDR1 reads LNHDA; CDR2 reads SQIVND (reference sequence). The CDR3 runs to 14 residues. The CDR3 reads CATSLTGVNYGYTF. The CDR3 nucleotides read TGTGCCACCTCGTTAACGGGGGTTAACTATGGCTACACCTTC.